The 9 T cell receptor beta chains below were found in one sample sequenced in a study. TCRdb analysed the 5' RACE reads with MiXCR anew, one entry per CDR3 protein. The sample shows about 5,700 distinct CDR3 sequences, around a third of them seen only once. Sequences were obtained from naive CD4+ T cells sorted from a lymph node. This sample's subset: naive CD4+ T cells, CD4+CD45RA+CD25-. These receptors were obtained from a female donor with breast cancer.

Worth noting for this clonotype: This could be a read error, since a much larger clone is one nucleotide away. The rearrangement links TRBV29-1 to TRBJ2-1; D is unclear. Germline loops: CDR1 SQVTM, CDR2 ANQGSEA. The CDR3 loop spans 16 amino acids. CDR3 amino acids: CSIEPMYGGNYNEQFF. The CDR3 coding sequence is TGCAGCATTGAACCGATGTACGGCGGAAACTACAATGAGCAGTTCTTC.

The V call is TRBV4-1, the J call TRBJ1-5; TRBD1 aligns across 9 bases. The CDR3 sequence is 18 residues long. The V gene's germline CDR1 is MGHRA and CDR2 YSYEKL. V was clipped by 4 bases and J by 4 bases; unmatched bases: 14. The CDR3 reads CASSLESGTGSANQPQHF. The CDR3 nucleotides read TGCGCCAGCAGCCTGGAGTCCGGGACAGGGTCGGCGAATCAGCCCCAGCATTTT.

CDR3 residues: CSALFAGGPNRVYEQYF. In nucleotides, the CDR3 is TGCAGTGCCCTCTTCGCGGGGGGGCCAAATCGAGTTTACGAGCAGTACTTC. The chain combines TRBV20-1 with TRBJ2-7; the match to TRBD2 covers 9 bases. Germline lookup yields CDR1 DFQATT and CDR2 SNEGSKA (reference sequence). The junction had 19 bases not matched to a gene; V was cut back by 6 bases and J by 4 bases. The CDR3 runs to 17 residues.

This rearrangement joins TRBV7-2 to TRBJ2-1; TRBD1 or TRBD2 may be the D gene (5 bases each). Trimming took off 5 bases at V and 0 bases at J, with 14 bases between the two ends. This CDR3 contains 16 residues. CDR1 and CDR2 (germline): SGHTA, FQGNSA. CDR3 residues: CASSAHRGASYNEQFF. CDR3 DNA: TGTGCCAGCAGCGCCCACAGAGGGGCCTCCTACAATGAGCAGTTCTTC.

In this sample, this clonotype turned up a few times. The chain combines TRBV6-2 or TRBV6-3 with TRBJ1-2, with 11 bases matching TRBD1. This CDR3 spans 13 amino acids. Unmatched junction bases numbered 1, after V lost 8 bases and J lost 2 bases. Germline lookup yields CDR1 MNHEY and CDR2 SVGEGT. CDR3 nucleotide sequence: TGTGCCAGCGGACAGGGGGCCAACTATGGCTACACCTTC. Translation: CASGQGANYGYTF.

V gene TRBV7-2 combines with J gene TRBJ2-5, with D unclear. CDR1 is SGHTA, CDR2 FQGNSA, per germline. The CDR3 is made up of 12 amino acids. The V and J ends lost 2 bases and 9 bases respectively, with 10 bases between them. The CDR3 protein is CASSLFFGSQYF. As DNA, the CDR3 is TGTGCCAGCAGCTTATTTTTCGGGTCCCAGTACTTC.

The J gene is TRBJ1-1, the V gene TRBV29-1; D not certain. The CDR3 runs 15 residues. V gave up 2 bases and J gave up 0 bases, with 13 bases separating them. Germline V gene lookup returns CDR1 SQVTM and CDR2 ANQGSEA. CDR3 in DNA: TGCAGCGTTGAACTACTTAGAGGGCTGAACACTGAAGCTTTCTTT. Amino acid sequence: CSVELLRGLNTEAFF. Looking up the rest from reference TRBV29-1 and TRBJ1-1 gives the full variable domain: SAVISQKPSRDICQRGTSLTIQCQVDSQVTMMFWYRQQPGQSLTLIATANQGSEATYESGFVIDKFPISRPNLTFSTLTVSNMSPEDSSIYLCSVELLRGLNTEAFFGQGTRLTVV.

This chain connects TRBV7-9 to TRBJ1-3, with no clear D. V lost 7 bases and J 0 bases, leaving 7 bases between the germline ends. CDR1 and CDR2 from the germline V gene are SEHNR and FQNEAQ (reference sequence). This CDR3 is built from 13 residues. The DNA for the CDR3 is TGTGCCAGCACCAAGAGCTCTGGAAACACCATATATTTT. Its protein product is CASTKSSGNTIYF. The whole variable domain, remainder taken from reference TRBV7-9 and TRBJ1-3, is DTGVSQNPRHKITKRGQNVTFRCDPISEHNRLYWYRQTLGQGPEFLTYFQNEAQLEKSRLLSDRFSAERPKGSFSTLEIQRTEQGDSAMYLCASTKSSGNTIYFGEGSWLTVV.

This clonotype ranks as medium-sized. The genes are TRBV19 and TRBJ2-3; D is perhaps TRBD1 (5 bases). V lost 6 bases to trimming and J lost 0 bases, with 13 bases between them. The germline V gene encodes CDR1 LNHDA and CDR2 SQIVND (reference sequence). This CDR3 has 15 residues. For the CDR3, the DNA is TGTGCCAGTAGACAGGAGTGGAGAAGCACAGATACGCAGTATTTT. Translating it yields CASRQEWRSTDTQYF. The complete variable domain, with remaining parts taken from reference TRBV19 and TRBJ2-3, reads DGGITQSPKYLFRKEGQNVTLSCEQNLNHDAMYWYRQDPGQGLRLIYYSQIVNDFQKGDIAEGYSVSREKKESFPLTVTSAQKNPTAFYLCASRQEWRSTDTQYFGPGTRLTVL.